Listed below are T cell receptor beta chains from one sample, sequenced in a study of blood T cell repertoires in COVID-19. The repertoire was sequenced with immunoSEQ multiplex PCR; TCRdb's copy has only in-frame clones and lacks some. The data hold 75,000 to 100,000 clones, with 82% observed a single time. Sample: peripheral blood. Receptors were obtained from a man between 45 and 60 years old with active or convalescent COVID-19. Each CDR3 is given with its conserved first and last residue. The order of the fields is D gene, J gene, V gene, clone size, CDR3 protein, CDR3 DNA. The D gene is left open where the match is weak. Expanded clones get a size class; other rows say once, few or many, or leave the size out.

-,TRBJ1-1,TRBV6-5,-,CASFFLRGTEAFF,TGTGCCAGTTTTTTCCTTAGGGGCACTGAAGCTTTCTTT
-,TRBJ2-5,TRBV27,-,CASSSLRGAVVLETQYF,TGTGCCAGCAGTTCCTTACGGGGGGCAGTCGTCCTTGAGACCCAGTACTTC
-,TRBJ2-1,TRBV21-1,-,CASSSSGHTIPYNEQFF,TGTGCCAGCAGCTCTAGCGGGCATACCATACCCTACAATGAGCAGTTCTTC
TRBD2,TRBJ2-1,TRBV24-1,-,CATSDSGLVPYNEQFF,TGTGCCACCAGTGATTCCGGACTAGTCCCCTACAATGAGCAGTTCTTC
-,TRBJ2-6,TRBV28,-,CASSLIRVWGANVLTF,TGTGCCAGCAGTTTAATCAGGGTTTGGGGGGCCAACGTCCTGACTTTC
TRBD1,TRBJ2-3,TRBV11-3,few,CASSLYRGSDTQYF,TGTGCCAGCAGCTTATACAGGGGATCAGATACGCAGTATTTT
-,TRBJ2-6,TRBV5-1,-,CASSQGQISGANVLTF,TGCGCCAGCAGCCAAGGACAGATCTCTGGGGCCAACGTCCTGACTTTC
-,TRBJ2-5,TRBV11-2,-,CASSLAATVQETQYF,TGTGCCAGCAGCTTAGCCGCGACAGTCCAAGAGACCCAGTACTTC
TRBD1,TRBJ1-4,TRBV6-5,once,CASRTGGAEKLFF,TGTGCCAGCAGGACAGGGGGCGCCGAAAAACTGTTTTTT
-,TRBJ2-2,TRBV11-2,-,CASSLLGGVAGELFF,TGTGCCAGCAGCTTATTAGGGGGGGTCGCCGGGGAGCTGTTTTTT
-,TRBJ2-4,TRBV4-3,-,CASSQAQGWNIQYF,TGCGCCAGCAGCCAAGCTCAGGGTTGGAACATTCAGTACTTC
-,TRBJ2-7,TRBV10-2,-,CASSQTLHVYEQYF,TGCGCCAGCAGCCAGACACTGCATGTTTACGAGCAGTACTTC
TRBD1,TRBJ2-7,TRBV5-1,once,CASSSLPGQGGEQYF,TGCGCCAGCAGCTCCTTACCGGGACAGGGGGGCGAGCAGTACTTC
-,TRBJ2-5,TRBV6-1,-,CASSEVYHQETQYF,TGTGCCAGCAGTGAAGTCTACCACCAAGAGACCCAGTACTTC
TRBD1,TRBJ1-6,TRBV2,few,CASTSRGQIYNSPLHF,TGTGCCAGCACCAGTCGGGGACAGATCTATAATTCACCCCTCCACTTT
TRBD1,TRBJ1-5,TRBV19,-,CASTGGQGGNQPQHF,TGTGCCAGCACAGGGGGGCAAGGGGGCAATCAGCCCCAGCATTTT
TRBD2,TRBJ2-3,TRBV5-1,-,CASSLATSGGRNTQYF,TGCGCCAGCAGCTTGGCGACTAGCGGGGGTCGGAATACGCAGTATTTT
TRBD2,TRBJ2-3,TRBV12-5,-,CASGLGLDSGGADTQYF,TGTGCTAGTGGGCTTGGTTTGGATAGCGGGGGGGCAGATACGCAGTATTTT
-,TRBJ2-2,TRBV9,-,CASSVGHTNTGELFF,TGTGCCAGCAGCGTAGGACACACGAACACCGGGGAGCTGTTTTTT
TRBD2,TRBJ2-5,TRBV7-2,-,CASSSQIVAGGKETQYF,TGTGCCAGCAGCTCCCAAATCGTAGCGGGGGGAAAAGAGACCCAGTACTTC
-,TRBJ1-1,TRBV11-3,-,CASSLLLNTEAFF,TGTGCCAGCAGCTTGCTATTGAACACTGAAGCTTTCTTT
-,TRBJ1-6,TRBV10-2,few,CASSDEGRGGSPLHF,TGCGCCAGCAGTGATGAGGGCAGGGGTGGATCACCCCTCCACTTT
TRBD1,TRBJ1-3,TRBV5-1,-,CASSLVGQPGNTIYF,TGCGCCAGCAGCTTGGTGGGACAGCCTGGAAACACCATATATTTT
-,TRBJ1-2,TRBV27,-,CASSFTLTTPNYGYTF,TGTGCCAGCAGTTTTACCCTGACAACTCCAAACTATGGCTACACCTTC
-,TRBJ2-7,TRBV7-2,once,CASSLGGVRWEQYF,TGTGCCAGCAGCTTAGGCGGTGTCCGTTGGGAGCAGTACTTC
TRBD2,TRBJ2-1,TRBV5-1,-,CASSIRLAGGPAEQFF,TGCGCCAGCAGCATAAGACTAGCGGGGGGCCCGGCTGAGCAGTTCTTC
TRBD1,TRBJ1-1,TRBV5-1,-,CASSLQGGANTEAFF,TGCGCCAGCAGCTTGCAGGGGGGCGCGAACACTGAAGCTTTCTTT
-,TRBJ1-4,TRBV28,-,CASSSGATNEKLFF,TGTGCCAGCAGTTCAGGGGCAACTAATGAAAAACTGTTTTTT
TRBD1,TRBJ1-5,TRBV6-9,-,CASSQGDRGNGNQPQHF,TGTGCCAGCAGTCAAGGGGACAGGGGAAACGGCAATCAGCCCCAGCATTTT
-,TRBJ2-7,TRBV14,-,CASSQYGYEQYF,TGTGCCAGCAGCCAGTACGGCTACGAGCAGTACTTC
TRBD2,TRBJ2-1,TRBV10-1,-,CASRESSGGDYNEQFF,TGCGCCAGCAGGGAATCTAGCGGGGGGGACTACAATGAGCAGTTCTTC
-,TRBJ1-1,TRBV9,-,CASSVAVGREAFF,TGTGCCAGCAGCGTAGCCGTGGGCAGGGAAGCTTTCTTT
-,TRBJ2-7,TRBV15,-,CATSRGGGSSSYEQYF,TGTGCCACCAGCAGAGGTGGGGGGTCCAGCTCCTACGAGCAGTACTTC
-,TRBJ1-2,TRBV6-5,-,CASSYSGRVYGYTF,TGTGCCAGCAGTTACTCGGGCAGGGTCTATGGCTACACCTTC
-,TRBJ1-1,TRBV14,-,CASSQVVESEAFF,TGTGCCAGCAGCCAAGTGGTGGAGAGTGAAGCTTTCTTT
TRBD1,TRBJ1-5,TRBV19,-,CATLETGSSNQPQHF,TGTGCCACATTGGAGACAGGGTCTAGCAATCAGCCCCAGCATTTT
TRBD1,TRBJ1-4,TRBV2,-,CASSGDRDEKLFF,TGTGCCAGCAGTGGGGACAGGGATGAAAAACTGTTTTTT
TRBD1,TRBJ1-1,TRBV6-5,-,CASNRQGSFTEAFF,TGTGCCAGCAACAGACAGGGGTCATTTACTGAAGCTTTCTTT
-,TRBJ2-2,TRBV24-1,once,CATNQGTGELFF,TGTGCCACCAATCAGGGGACCGGGGAGCTGTTTTTT